These 10 T cell receptor beta chains share one sample of origin, sequenced in a study of blood T cell repertoires in COVID-19. Profiling relied on immunoSEQ multiplex PCR, and the TCRdb table lists in-frame clones only, not all of them. Of some 170,000 clones listed, approximately 85% were seen once; the top ten hold 5% to 7.5%. The sequencing sample was made of PBMCs or T cells enriched from blood (not recorded which). Receptors were obtained from a man in his forties or fifties who had recovered from COVID-19.

V is TRBV5-5 and J is TRBJ1-2; perhaps TRBD1 as D (6 bases). Germline assignment: CDR1 SGHKS and CDR2 YYEKEE (reference sequence). The CDR3 loop spans 13 amino acids. Between the trimmed V and J ends, which lost 10 bases and 5 bases, there was a span of 18 bases. The CDR3 nucleotides are TGTGCCTGTCACAGGGATTTCCCGTATGGCTACACCTTC. Translation: CACHRDFPYGYTF. Looking up the rest from reference TRBV5-5 and TRBJ1-2 gives the full variable domain: DAGVTQSPTHLIKTRGQQVTLRCSPISGHKSVSWYQQVLGQGPQFIFQYYEKEERGRGNFPDRFSARQFPNYSSELNVNALLLGDSALYLCACHRDFPYGYTFGSGTRLTVV.

This sequence joins TRBV4-1 and TRBJ2-5; 11 bases are a match to TRBD2. The V segment lost 3 bases and the J segment 3 bases; nucleotides outside the gene matches: 15. Germline-derived CDR1 and CDR2 are MGHRA and YSYEKL. The CDR3 loop spans 19 amino acids. CDR3 coding DNA: TGCGCCAGCAGCCACCCTATGGGGACTAGCGGCGAGCAAAAAGAGACCCAGTACTTC. Translation: CASSHPMGTSGEQKETQYF.

In its sample, this clone was seen a few times. V usage is TRBV7-9 and J usage is TRBJ1-1; possible D gene TRBD1, 6 bases. With 0 bases removed from V and 1 base from J, the gap between germline ends came to 12 bases. This CDR3 has 16 residues. Germline CDR1 is SEHNR and CDR2 is FQNEAQ (reference sequence). Written as DNA, the CDR3 is TGTGCCAGCAGCTTAGCTAGGACAGTAGAGAACACTGAAGCTTTCTTT. Protein product: CASSLARTVENTEAFF.

The chain uses TRBV20-1 and TRBJ1-2; D not certain. This CDR3 is 12 amino acids long. Germline CDR1 DFQATT, CDR2 SNEGSKA (reference sequence). V gave up 3 bases and J gave up 1 base, with 6 bases separating them. This chain's CDR3 is CSASYSNYGYTF. DNA for the CDR3: TGCAGTGCTAGTTACAGTAACTATGGCTACACCTTC.

This clone has a handful of counts. The CDR3 region is CASSLTGASGSLRETQYF. The CDR3 nucleotides read TGTGCCAGCAGCTTAACGGGGGCTAGCGGGAGTCTACGGGAGACCCAGTACTTC. V is TRBV7-3 and J is TRBJ2-5; TRBD2 matches 10 bases. Germline V CDR1 and CDR2: SGHTA, FQGTGA. Germline trimming cut 0 bases from V and 5 bases from J; bases unmatched to any gene: 12. CDR3 size: 18 residues.

The chain uses TRBV18 and TRBJ2-3; 8 bases map to TRBD2. Germline assignment: CDR1 KGHSH and CDR2 LQKENI. Losses at the gene ends were 6 bases for V and 4 bases for J; bases not matched to a gene: 6. This CDR3 is built from 14 residues. The CDR3 region has the DNA TGTGCCAGCTCCCAAAGCGGGGGCCCAGATACGCAGTATTTT. This codes for CASSQSGGPDTQYF.

The chain has TRBV3-1 (or the pseudogene TRBV3-2) and TRBJ1-3, with 7 bases identical to TRBD1. Germline CDR1 reads LGHDT; CDR2 reads YNNKEL (reference sequence). V lost 0 bases and J lost 1; bases outside the gene matches: 9. CDR3 length: 18 residues. CDR3 bases: TGTGCCAGCAGCCAAGACCCATCAGGGGGTCCTTCTGGAAACACCATATATTTT. Protein product: CASSQDPSGGPSGNTIYF.

The V and J genes are TRBV30 and TRBJ1-2, with D tentatively TRBD1 (5 bases). Trimming stripped 0 bases from V and 7 bases from J, with 12 bases between. CDR1 is GTSNPN and CDR2 is SVGIG in the germline V gene (reference sequence). This CDR3 has 13 residues. The chain's CDR3 is CAWSVGGEGGYTF. The CDR3 bases are TGTGCCTGGAGTGTCGGAGGGGAGGGTGGCTACACCTTC.

This chain connects TRBV28 to TRBJ1-2; D is unresolved. The CDR3 is 13 residues long. The V and J ends lost 6 bases and 8 bases respectively, with 16 bases between them. The germline CDR1 and CDR2 sequences are MDHEN and SYDVKM. The CDR3: CASSYEAVPGYTF. Written as DNA, the CDR3 is TGTGCCAGCAGCTACGAGGCAGTCCCGGGCTACACCTTC.

The V and J genes are TRBV5-1 and TRBJ2-1; possible D gene TRBD2, 6 bases. This CDR3 contains 13 residues. Deletions cut 4 bases from V and 10 bases from J, with 15 bases between. In germline, CDR1 is SGHRS, CDR2 YFSETQ. The CDR3 nucleotides read TGCGCCAGCAGCGGGGGACTCGCGCAGGAGCAGTTCTTC. Amino acids: CASSGGLAQEQFF.